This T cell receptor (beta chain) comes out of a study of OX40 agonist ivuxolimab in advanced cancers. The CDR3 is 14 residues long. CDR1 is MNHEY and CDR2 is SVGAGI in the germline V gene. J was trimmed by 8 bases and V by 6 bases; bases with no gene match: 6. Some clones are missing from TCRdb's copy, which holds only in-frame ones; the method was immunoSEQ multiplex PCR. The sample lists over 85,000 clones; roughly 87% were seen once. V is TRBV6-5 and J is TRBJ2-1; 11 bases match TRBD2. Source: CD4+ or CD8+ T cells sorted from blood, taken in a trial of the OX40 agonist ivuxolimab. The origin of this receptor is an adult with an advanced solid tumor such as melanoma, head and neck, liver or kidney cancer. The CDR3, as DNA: TGTGCCAGCAGCTTAGCGGGAGGGCCCGATGAGCAGTTCTTC. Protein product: CASSLAGGPDEQFF.